This is a list of T cell receptor beta chains from one sample in a study of OX40 agonist ivuxolimab in advanced cancers. Profiling relied on immunoSEQ multiplex PCR, and the TCRdb table lists in-frame clones only, not all of them. The repertoire holds 53,000 or so clones, roughly 79% seen once, with approximately 2.3% in the top ten. The sample here was CD4+ or CD8+ T cells sorted from blood, taken in a trial of the OX40 agonist ivuxolimab. These TCRs come from an adult with an advanced solid tumor such as melanoma, head and neck, liver or kidney cancer. CDR3s include the opening cysteine and the closing phenylalanine or tryptophan. D genes are given only for firm matches. Where a row states a size, it is once, few, many or the class of an expanded clone; other rows omit it.

V gene: TRBV18
clone size: NA
D gene: NA
J gene: TRBJ2-2
CDR3 DNA: TGTGCCAGCTCACCCACCGGGGAGCTGTTTTTT
CDR3 protein: CASSPTGELFF

V gene: TRBV7-2
clone size: NA
D gene: TRBD1
J gene: TRBJ1-1
CDR3 DNA: TGTGCCAGCAGCACTCGGACAGGGGGGAACACTGAAGCTTTCTTT
CDR3 protein: CASSTRTGGNTEAFF

V gene: TRBV7-9
clone size: NA
D gene: NA
J gene: TRBJ2-1
CDR3 DNA: TGTGCCAGCAGCGATACGGGAAAAGGGGCCCGGGGTGAGCAGTTCTTC
CDR3 protein: CASSDTGKGARGEQFF

V gene: TRBV4-1
clone size: NA
D gene: NA
J gene: TRBJ1-3
CDR3 DNA: TGCGCCAGCAGCCAAGAGACAAGAACCATTGGAAACACCATATATTTT
CDR3 protein: CASSQETRTIGNTIYF

V gene: TRBV4-2
clone size: few
D gene: TRBD2
J gene: TRBJ2-3
CDR3 DNA: TGTGCCAGCAGCCAAGAGCCTCCTAGCGGGGGCTTCACAGATACGCAGTATTTT
CDR3 protein: CASSQEPPSGGFTDTQYF

V gene: TRBV29-1
clone size: few
D gene: TRBD1
J gene: TRBJ1-2
CDR3 DNA: TGCAGCGTTGGACGCCGGGACAGGGGAGGCTACACCTTC
CDR3 protein: CSVGRRDRGGYTF

V gene: TRBV13
clone size: NA
D gene: NA
J gene: TRBJ2-2
CDR3 DNA: TGTGCCAGCAGCCCGGGACCCGCGACCGGGGAGCTGTTTTTT
CDR3 protein: CASSPGPATGELFF

V gene: TRBV5-1
clone size: NA
D gene: TRBD1
J gene: TRBJ1-2
CDR3 DNA: TGCGCCAGCAGCTTGGGGTTGACAGGGGGCCCCTATGGCTACACCTTC
CDR3 protein: CASSLGLTGGPYGYTF

V gene: TRBV18
clone size: NA
D gene: TRBD2
J gene: TRBJ2-3
CDR3 DNA: TGTGCCAGCTCCCCAGGGACTAGCGAGTATGCGCAGTATTTT
CDR3 protein: CASSPGTSEYAQYF

V gene: TRBV7-8
clone size: NA
D gene: TRBD2
J gene: TRBJ2-1
CDR3 DNA: TGTGCCAGCAGCTTACTAGCGGGAGTCGGGGAGCAGTTCTTC
CDR3 protein: CASSLLAGVGEQFF

V gene: TRBV9
clone size: NA
D gene: TRBD1
J gene: TRBJ1-1
CDR3 DNA: TGTGCCAGCAGCGTAGTTGGGACAGCTGGTGAAGCTTTCTTT
CDR3 protein: CASSVVGTAGEAFF

V gene: TRBV2
clone size: NA
D gene: NA
J gene: TRBJ2-1
CDR3 DNA: TGTGCCAGCAGTGAGGTCAAGCGGGTGGGTGAGCAGTTCTTC
CDR3 protein: CASSEVKRVGEQFF

V gene: TRBV28
clone size: once
D gene: NA
J gene: TRBJ1-3
CDR3 DNA: TGTGCCAGCAGACCAGGCTCTGGAAACACCATATATTTT
CDR3 protein: CASRPGSGNTIYF

V gene: TRBV23-1
clone size: medium-sized
D gene: NA
J gene: TRBJ2-5
CDR3 DNA: TGCGCCAGCAGTCAATCCCTGACTAGTCAAGAGACCCAGTACTTC
CDR3 protein: CASSQSLTSQETQYF

V gene: TRBV25-1
clone size: NA
D gene: NA
J gene: TRBJ1-1
CDR3 DNA: TGTGCCAGCAGTGAGGACCAGTACACTGAAGCTTTCTTT
CDR3 protein: CASSEDQYTEAFF

V gene: TRBV19
clone size: NA
D gene: TRBD1
J gene: TRBJ1-2
CDR3 DNA: TGTGCCAGTAGTGCCTACAGGGGACCTGGCTACACCTTC
CDR3 protein: CASSAYRGPGYTF

V gene: TRBV5-6
clone size: NA
D gene: TRBD1
J gene: TRBJ2-7
CDR3 DNA: TGTGCCAGCAGCCTAAAGGTAGGGGACAGGCAATACTTC
CDR3 protein: CASSLKVGDRQYF

V gene: TRBV7-3
clone size: few
D gene: TRBD1
J gene: TRBJ2-1
CDR3 DNA: TGTGCCAGCAGCTTAACCTCCGGGACAGGGGGCTTGAATGAGCAGTTCTTC
CDR3 protein: CASSLTSGTGGLNEQFF

V gene: TRBV27
clone size: NA
D gene: NA
J gene: TRBJ1-1
CDR3 DNA: TGTGCCAGCAGTTTCTCCCGAGGGGGAGCGAACACTGAAGCTTTCTTT
CDR3 protein: CASSFSRGGANTEAFF

V gene: TRBV7-6
clone size: once
D gene: NA
J gene: TRBJ2-2
CDR3 DNA: TGTGCCAGCAGCTGGACCCTGGGGACCGGGGAGCTGTTTTTT
CDR3 protein: CASSWTLGTGELFF

V gene: TRBV4-1
clone size: NA
D gene: TRBD2
J gene: TRBJ2-4
CDR3 DNA: TGCGCCAGCAGCCTCGCTCTAGCGGGAGGGCCCTCTGACAAAAACATTCAGTACTTC
CDR3 protein: CASSLALAGGPSDKNIQYF

V gene: TRBV18
clone size: NA
D gene: NA
J gene: TRBJ2-3
CDR3 DNA: TGTGCCAGCTCACCCGCCGGGCCCCCGGCCGATACGCAGTATTTT
CDR3 protein: CASSPAGPPADTQYF

V gene: TRBV28
clone size: NA
D gene: TRBD2
J gene: TRBJ2-3
CDR3 DNA: TGTGCCAGCTGCTCACTAGCGGACTACACAGATACGCAGTATTTT
CDR3 protein: CASCSLADYTDTQYF

V gene: TRBV7-2
clone size: NA
D gene: NA
J gene: TRBJ2-4
CDR3 DNA: TGTGCCAGCAGTCGTTTAGCCAAAAACATTCAGTACTTC
CDR3 protein: CASSRLAKNIQYF

V gene: TRBV11-2
clone size: once
D gene: NA
J gene: TRBJ1-4
CDR3 DNA: TGTGCCAGCAGCTTAGATCTGGGCAGAAAAAAACTGTTTTTT
CDR3 protein: CASSLDLGRKKLFF

V gene: TRBV2
clone size: NA
D gene: NA
J gene: TRBJ1-6
CDR3 DNA: TGTGCCAGCAGTGTCGGCAGCCGAGGGTCACCCCTCCACTTT
CDR3 protein: CASSVGSRGSPLHF

V gene: TRBV2
clone size: NA
D gene: NA
J gene: TRBJ1-4
CDR3 DNA: TGTGCCAGCAGTGAACAGGGAGCAACTAATGAAAAACTGTTTTTT
CDR3 protein: CASSEQGATNEKLFF

V gene: TRBV5-1
clone size: NA
D gene: NA
J gene: TRBJ2-5
CDR3 DNA: TGCGCCAGCAGCCCAGGCCGGTTGGGTGAGACCCAGTACTTC
CDR3 protein: CASSPGRLGETQYF

V gene: TRBV9
clone size: NA
D gene: NA
J gene: TRBJ2-3
CDR3 DNA: TGTGCCAGCAGCGTCTCAACGGGACCGCCGCGGCCGTATTTT
CDR3 protein: CASSVSTGPPRPYF

V gene: TRBV7-2
clone size: once
D gene: NA
J gene: TRBJ2-1
CDR3 DNA: TGTGCCAGCAGCTTAAGGGGGGGACACGTACAAGGTGAGCAGTTCTTC
CDR3 protein: CASSLRGGHVQGEQFF

V gene: TRBV10-1
clone size: NA
D gene: NA
J gene: TRBJ1-1
CDR3 DNA: TGCGCCAGCACCAGAGACAGGCCCATTTGGGACACTGAAGCTTTCTTT
CDR3 protein: CASTRDRPIWDTEAFF

V gene: TRBV15
clone size: NA
D gene: TRBD1
J gene: TRBJ1-5
CDR3 DNA: TGTGCCACCAGCAGAGATCACATTCGGACAGGGGGAAATCAGCCCCAGCATTTT
CDR3 protein: CATSRDHIRTGGNQPQHF

V gene: TRBV9
clone size: few
D gene: NA
J gene: TRBJ2-7
CDR3 DNA: TGTGCCAGCAGCTTCCTCGCGGACGGCGACCACGAGCAGTACTTC
CDR3 protein: CASSFLADGDHEQYF

V gene: TRBV12-5
clone size: NA
D gene: NA
J gene: TRBJ2-3
CDR3 DNA: TGTGCTAGTGGTTCGCCTGAGGACGGCACAGATACGCAGTATTTT
CDR3 protein: CASGSPEDGTDTQYF

V gene: TRBV7-9
clone size: NA
D gene: NA
J gene: TRBJ2-2
CDR3 DNA: TGTGCCAGCAGCCAGAGACCGAACACCGGGGAGCTGTTTTTT
CDR3 protein: CASSQRPNTGELFF

V gene: TRBV28
clone size: NA
D gene: NA
J gene: TRBJ1-2
CDR3 DNA: TGTGCCAGCAGTTTAAGGAAGCTCTATTACACCTTC
CDR3 protein: CASSLRKLYYTF

V gene: TRBV2
clone size: NA
D gene: NA
J gene: TRBJ2-1
CDR3 DNA: TGTGCCAGCAGGTCGGCAAATCCGGAGAATGAGCAGTTCTTC
CDR3 protein: CASRSANPENEQFF

V gene: TRBV29-1
clone size: NA
D gene: NA
J gene: TRBJ2-3
CDR3 DNA: TGCAGCGTTGAAGGGGGTCAACCTAGCACAGATACGCAGTATTTT
CDR3 protein: CSVEGGQPSTDTQYF

V gene: TRBV27
clone size: few
D gene: TRBD1
J gene: TRBJ2-6
CDR3 DNA: TGTGCCAGCACCAAACAGGGGTCTGGGGCCAACGTCCTGACTTTC
CDR3 protein: CASTKQGSGANVLTF

V gene: TRBV7-2
clone size: NA
D gene: NA
J gene: TRBJ1-5
CDR3 DNA: TGTGCCAGCAGTTCAGGGGAAATGGGCAATCAGCCCCAGCATTTT
CDR3 protein: CASSSGEMGNQPQHF